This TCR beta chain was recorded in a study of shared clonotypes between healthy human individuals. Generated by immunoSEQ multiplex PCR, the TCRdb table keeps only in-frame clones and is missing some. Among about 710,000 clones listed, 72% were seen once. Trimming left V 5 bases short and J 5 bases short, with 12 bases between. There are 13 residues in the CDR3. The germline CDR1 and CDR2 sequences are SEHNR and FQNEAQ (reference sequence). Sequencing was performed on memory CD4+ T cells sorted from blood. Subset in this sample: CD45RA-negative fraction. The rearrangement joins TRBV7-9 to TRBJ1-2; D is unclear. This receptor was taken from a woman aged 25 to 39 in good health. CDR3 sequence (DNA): TGTGCCAGCAGCCCCTCGGCGAAGTATGGCTACACCTTC. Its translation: CASSPSAKYGYTF.